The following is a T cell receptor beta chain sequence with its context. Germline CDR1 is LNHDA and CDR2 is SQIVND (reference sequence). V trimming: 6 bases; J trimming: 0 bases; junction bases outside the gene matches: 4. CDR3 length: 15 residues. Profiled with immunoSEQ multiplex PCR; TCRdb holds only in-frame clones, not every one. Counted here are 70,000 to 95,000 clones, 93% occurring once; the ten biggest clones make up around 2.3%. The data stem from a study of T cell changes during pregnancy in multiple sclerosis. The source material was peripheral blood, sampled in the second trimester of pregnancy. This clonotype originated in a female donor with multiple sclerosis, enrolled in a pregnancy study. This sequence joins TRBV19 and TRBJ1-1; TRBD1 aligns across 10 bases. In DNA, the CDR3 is TGTGCCAGTAGACGACAGGGGGCAATGAACACTGAAGCTTTCTTT. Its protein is CASRRQGAMNTEAFF.